Listed below are T cell receptor beta chains from one sample, sequenced in a study of OX40 agonist ivuxolimab in advanced cancers. The repertoire was sequenced with immunoSEQ multiplex PCR; TCRdb's copy has only in-frame clones and lacks some. This table has tens of thousands of clones, approximately 84% appearing once. The material sequenced was CD4+ or CD8+ T cells sorted from blood, taken in a trial of the OX40 agonist ivuxolimab. Receptor source: an adult with an advanced solid tumor such as melanoma, head and neck, liver or kidney cancer. CDR3s include the opening cysteine and the closing phenylalanine or tryptophan. The D gene is left open where the match is weak. Size is omitted from some rows. Given values are once, few, many or a class for expanded clones.

J gene	CDR3 length	clone size	V gene	D gene	CDR3 protein	CDR3 DNA
TRBJ2-2	16	.	TRBV9	.	CASSVGIGTSTGELFF	TGTGCCAGCAGCGTAGGGATAGGGACCTCCACCGGGGAGCTGTTTTTT
TRBJ2-7	13	.	TRBV2	.	CAGLGGNSYEQYF	TGTGCCGGGTTGGGGGGAAACTCCTACGAGCAGTACTTC
TRBJ2-7	18	once	TRBV7-9	TRBD1	CASSLDLVLGQGHNEQYF	TGTGCCAGCAGCTTAGACCTTGTATTGGGACAGGGCCATAACGAGCAGTACTTC
TRBJ2-1	16	.	TRBV19	.	CASSIGTRGHGDEQFF	TGTGCCAGTAGTATAGGTACCAGGGGCCATGGGGATGAGCAGTTCTTC
TRBJ1-2	16	few	TRBV6-1	TRBD1	CASSGSWTGGYYGYTF	TGTGCCAGCAGTGGCTCGTGGACAGGGGGATACTATGGCTACACCTTC
TRBJ2-7	16	.	TRBV9	.	CASSVEGQSGPDGQYF	TGTGCCAGCAGCGTAGAAGGTCAGTCGGGGCCAGATGGGCAGTACTTC
TRBJ2-3	15	.	TRBV5-4	.	CASSRAPEGADTQYF	TGTGCCAGCAGCCGTGCGCCAGAAGGGGCAGATACGCAGTATTTT
TRBJ1-1	15	.	TRBV4-3	.	CASSQDLVFSPEAFF	TGCGCCAGCAGCCAAGATCTCGTTTTTTCCCCAGAAGCTTTCTTT
TRBJ2-2	15	.	TRBV5-1	TRBD1	CASGHGTANTGELFF	TGCGCCAGCGGACACGGGACAGCGAACACCGGGGAGCTGTTTTTT
TRBJ2-7	11	.	TRBV29-1	.	CSVQEGYEQYF	TGCAGCGTACAGGAAGGCTACGAGCAGTACTTC
TRBJ2-6	14	.	TRBV19	.	CASSMASGANVLTF	TGTGCCAGTAGTATGGCCTCTGGGGCCAACGTCCTGACTTTC
TRBJ2-3	15	.	TRBV18	TRBD2	CASSPKRGAQDTQYF	TGTGCCAGCTCACCAAAGCGGGGGGCGCAAGATACGCAGTATTTT
TRBJ2-1	15	.	TRBV19	.	CASTPGRTSYNEQFF	TGTGCCAGTACGCCGGGCCGTACATCCTACAATGAGCAGTTCTTC
TRBJ1-1	13	once	TRBV7-3	.	CASSLGQNTEAFF	TGTGCCAGCAGCCTGGGACAGAACACTGAAGCTTTCTTT
TRBJ1-2	14	.	TRBV5-1	.	CASSLADGTYGYTF	TGCGCCAGCAGCTTGGCGGACGGTACCTATGGCTACACCTTC
TRBJ2-2	15	.	TRBV9	.	CASSPKGSEAGELFF	TGTGCCAGCAGCCCGAAGGGGTCCGAGGCCGGGGAGCTGTTTTTT
TRBJ2-5	14	.	TRBV28	TRBD2	CASSLRLAGETQYF	TGTGCCAGCAGTTTACGACTAGCGGGAGAGACCCAGTACTTC
TRBJ2-7	13	.	TRBV28	TRBD1	CASSFTGTGGGDF	TGTGCCAGCAGTTTCACCGGGACAGGGGGCGGGGACTTC
TRBJ2-2	17	once	TRBV4-2	TRBD2	CASSNLAGLAGTGELFF	TGTGCCAGCAGCAATTTAGCGGGACTAGCGGGCACCGGGGAGCTGTTTTTT
TRBJ2-3	14	.	TRBV13	.	CASRATVSTDTQYF	TGTGCCAGCCGCGCGACCGTTTCCACAGATACGCAGTATTTT
TRBJ2-7	13	.	TRBV28	TRBD1	CASSFGTGGRQYF	TGTGCCAGCAGTTTTGGCACAGGGGGGCGGCAGTACTTC
TRBJ2-7	14	.	TRBV28	.	CASSSPSQGSEQYF	TGTGCCAGCAGTTCGCCCTCCCAGGGAAGTGAGCAGTACTTC
TRBJ1-5	15	.	TRBV19	TRBD1	CASSQNGQGNQPQHF	TGTGCCAGTAGTCAAAACGGACAGGGCAATCAGCCCCAGCATTTT
TRBJ2-7	12	.	TRBV6-1	.	CASSWGYSEQYF	TGTGCCAGCAGTTGGGGCTACAGCGAGCAGTACTTC
TRBJ1-5	11	.	TRBV27	.	CASSQNQPQHF	TGTGCCAGCAGTCAGAATCAGCCCCAGCATTTT
TRBJ2-7	12	.	TRBV6-6	.	CATQPPGIEQYF	TGTGCCACCCAACCCCCGGGGATTGAGCAGTACTTC
TRBJ2-1	16	.	TRBV12-5	TRBD2	CASGSGPGGTIDEQFF	TGTGCTAGTGGCTCGGGCCCGGGTGGGACTATCGATGAGCAGTTCTTC
TRBJ2-7	13	once	TRBV7-2	TRBD2	CASSPGLVYEQYF	TGTGCCAGCAGCCCCGGACTAGTCTACGAGCAGTACTTC
TRBJ2-3	15	.	TRBV6-4	.	CASSLTGGGTDTQYF	TGTGCCAGCAGTCTGACGGGGGGCGGCACAGATACGCAGTATTTT
TRBJ1-1	15	.	TRBV18	.	CASSPRRGEYTEAFF	TGTGCCAGCTCACCGAGGAGGGGGGAATACACTGAAGCTTTCTTT
TRBJ2-1	15	.	TRBV9	TRBD1	CASSGQGPNINEQFF	TGTGCCAGCAGCGGACAGGGACCCAACATCAATGAGCAGTTCTTC
TRBJ2-7	13	.	TRBV6-5	.	CATSGQANYEQYF	TGTGCCACCTCGGGCCAGGCGAACTACGAGCAGTACTTC
TRBJ1-2	15	.	TRBV29-1	.	CSVPITSRDGYGYTF	TGCAGCGTTCCTATAACGTCCCGGGACGGGTATGGCTACACCTTC
TRBJ2-5	13	.	TRBV2	.	CASPSSGIETQYF	TGTGCCAGCCCCTCCTCCGGGATAGAGACCCAGTACTTC
TRBJ2-2	16	.	TRBV10-3	.	CAISESLQGYTGELFF	TGTGCCATCAGTGAGTCGCTCCAGGGGTACACCGGGGAGCTGTTTTTT
TRBJ2-3	11	.	TRBV20-1	.	CSAKNREPQYF	TGCAGTGCTAAGAACAGGGAGCCGCAGTATTTT
TRBJ1-2	17	once	TRBV4-1	TRBD1	CASSQVAPQGAVYGYTF	TGCGCCAGCAGCCAAGTCGCCCCACAGGGGGCCGTCTATGGCTACACCTTC
TRBJ2-1	16	.	TRBV29-1	TRBD2	CSAELAGVSSYNEQFF	TGCAGCGCAGAACTAGCGGGGGTGAGCTCCTACAATGAGCAGTTCTTC
TRBJ1-1	13	.	TRBV2	.	CASRWTGNTEAFF	TGTGCCAGCAGATGGACGGGGAACACTGAAGCTTTCTTT
TRBJ2-7	15	.	TRBV11-2	TRBD2	CASSPLAGGRDEQYF	TGTGCCAGCAGCCCCCTGGCGGGGGGAAGGGACGAGCAGTACTTC
TRBJ1-5	13	.	TRBV7-3	.	CASSLGAGQPQHF	TGTGCCAGCAGCCTCGGTGCTGGCCAGCCCCAGCATTTT
TRBJ2-7	14	.	TRBV7-7	.	CASSLSASSYEQYF	TGTGCTAGCAGCTTATCAGCCAGCTCCTACGAGCAGTACTTC
TRBJ2-7	15	.	TRBV11-2	TRBD1	CASSLAPQGYYEQYF	TGTGCCAGCAGCTTAGCGCCACAGGGGTACTACGAGCAGTACTTC